This TCR beta chain was recovered during a study of shared clonotypes between healthy human individuals. TCRdb keeps only in-frame clones here, not all; method: immunoSEQ multiplex PCR. The sample records over a million clones, about 76% being singletons. The sequencing input was memory CD4+ T cells sorted from blood. The subset here: CD45RA-negative fraction. This TCR derives from a man aged 18-30 years in good health.

CDR3 bases: TGCGCCAGCGGGGGACAGGGAACCTATGGCTACACCTTC. The encoded protein is CASGGQGTYGYTF. V is TRBV5-1 and J is TRBJ1-2; 9 bases map to TRBD1. Germline V gene sequence: CDR1 SGHRS, CDR2 YFSETQ. There are 13 residues in the CDR3. Germline trimming cut 7 bases from V and 4 bases from J; bases unmatched to any gene: 5.